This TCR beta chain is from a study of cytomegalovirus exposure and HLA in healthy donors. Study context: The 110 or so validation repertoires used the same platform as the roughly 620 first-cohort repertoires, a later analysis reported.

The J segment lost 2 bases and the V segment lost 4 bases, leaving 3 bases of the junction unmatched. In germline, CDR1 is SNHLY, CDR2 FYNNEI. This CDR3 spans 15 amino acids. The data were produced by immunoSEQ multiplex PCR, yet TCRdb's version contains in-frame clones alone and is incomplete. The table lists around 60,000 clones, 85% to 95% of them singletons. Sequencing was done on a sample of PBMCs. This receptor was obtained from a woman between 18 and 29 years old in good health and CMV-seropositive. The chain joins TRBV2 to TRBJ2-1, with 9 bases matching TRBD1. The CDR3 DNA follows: TGTGCCAGCAGTGTAGGGACAGGGACCTACAATGAGCAGTTCTTC. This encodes CASSVGTGTYNEQFF. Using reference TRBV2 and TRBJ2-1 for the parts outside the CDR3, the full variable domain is EPEVTQTPSHQVTQMGQEVILRCVPISNHLYFYWYRQILGQKVEFLVSFYNNEISEKSEIFDDQFSVERPDGSNFTLKIRSTKLEDSAMYFCASSVGTGTYNEQFFGPGTRLTVL.